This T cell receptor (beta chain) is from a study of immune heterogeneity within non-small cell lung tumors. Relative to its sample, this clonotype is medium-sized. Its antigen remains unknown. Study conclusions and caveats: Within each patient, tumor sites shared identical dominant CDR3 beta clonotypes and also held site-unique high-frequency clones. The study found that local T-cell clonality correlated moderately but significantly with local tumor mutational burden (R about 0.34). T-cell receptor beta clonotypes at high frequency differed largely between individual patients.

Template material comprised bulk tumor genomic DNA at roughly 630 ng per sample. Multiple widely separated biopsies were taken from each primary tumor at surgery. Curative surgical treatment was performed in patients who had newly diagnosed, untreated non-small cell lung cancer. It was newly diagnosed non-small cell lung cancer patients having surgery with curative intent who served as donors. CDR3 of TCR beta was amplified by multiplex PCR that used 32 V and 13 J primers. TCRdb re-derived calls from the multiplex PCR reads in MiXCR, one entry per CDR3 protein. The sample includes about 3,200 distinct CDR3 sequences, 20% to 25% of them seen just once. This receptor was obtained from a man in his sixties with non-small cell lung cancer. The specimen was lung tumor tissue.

Written as DNA, the CDR3 is TGTGCCAGCAGCCCCCCGGGACAGGGGGTATTGGATGAGCAGTTCTTC. Protein product: CASSPPGQGVLDEQFF. The chain uses TRBV16 and TRBJ2-1; 11 positions agree with TRBD1. The junction had 10 bases not matched to a gene; V was cut back by 4 bases and J by 8 bases. Germline-derived CDR1 and CDR2 are KGHSY and FQNENV. This CDR3 spans 16 amino acids.